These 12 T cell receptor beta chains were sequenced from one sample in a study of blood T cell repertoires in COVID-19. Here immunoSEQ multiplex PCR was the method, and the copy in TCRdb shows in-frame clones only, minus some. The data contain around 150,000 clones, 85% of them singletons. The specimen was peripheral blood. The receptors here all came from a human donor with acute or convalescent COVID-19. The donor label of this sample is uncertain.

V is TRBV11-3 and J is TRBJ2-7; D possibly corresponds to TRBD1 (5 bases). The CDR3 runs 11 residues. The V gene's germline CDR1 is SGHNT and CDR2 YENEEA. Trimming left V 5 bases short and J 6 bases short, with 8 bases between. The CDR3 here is CASSIQVEQYF. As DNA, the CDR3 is TGTGCCAGCAGCATACAGGTCGAGCAGTACTTC.

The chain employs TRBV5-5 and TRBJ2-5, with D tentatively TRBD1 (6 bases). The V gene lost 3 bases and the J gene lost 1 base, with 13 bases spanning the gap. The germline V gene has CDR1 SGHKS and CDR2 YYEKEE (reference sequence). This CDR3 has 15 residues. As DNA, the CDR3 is TGTGCCAGCAGCTGGACAGTAGTTATCCAAGAGACCCAGTACTTC. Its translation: CASSWTVVIQETQYF.

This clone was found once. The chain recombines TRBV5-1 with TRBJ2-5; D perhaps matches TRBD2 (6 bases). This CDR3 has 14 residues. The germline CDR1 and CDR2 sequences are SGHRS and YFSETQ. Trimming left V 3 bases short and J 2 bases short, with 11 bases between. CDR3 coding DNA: TGCGCCAGCAGCTGGGGGACTGAGCAAGAGACCCAGTACTTC. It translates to CASSWGTEQETQYF.

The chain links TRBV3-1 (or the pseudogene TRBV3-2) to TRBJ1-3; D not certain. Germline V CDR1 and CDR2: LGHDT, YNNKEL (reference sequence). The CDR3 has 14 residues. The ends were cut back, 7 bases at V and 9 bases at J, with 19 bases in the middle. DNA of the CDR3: TGTGCCAGCACCTTTGGGGTCTCCCGGGGCACCATATATTTT. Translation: CASTFGVSRGTIYF.

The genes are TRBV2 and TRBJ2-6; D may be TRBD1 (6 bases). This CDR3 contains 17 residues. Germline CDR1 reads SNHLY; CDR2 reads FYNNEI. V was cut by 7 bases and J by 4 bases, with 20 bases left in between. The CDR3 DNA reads TGTGCCAGCACCGTTCAGGGGCAAGGGTCCGGGGCCAACGTCCTGACTTTC. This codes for CASTVQGQGSGANVLTF.

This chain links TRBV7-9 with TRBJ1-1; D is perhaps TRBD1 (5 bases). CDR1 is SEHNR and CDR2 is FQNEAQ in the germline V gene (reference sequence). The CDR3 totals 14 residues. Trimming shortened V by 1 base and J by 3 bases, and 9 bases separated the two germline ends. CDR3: CASSLEAGHTEAFF. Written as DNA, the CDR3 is TGTGCCAGCAGCTTAGAGGCAGGGCACACTGAAGCTTTCTTT.

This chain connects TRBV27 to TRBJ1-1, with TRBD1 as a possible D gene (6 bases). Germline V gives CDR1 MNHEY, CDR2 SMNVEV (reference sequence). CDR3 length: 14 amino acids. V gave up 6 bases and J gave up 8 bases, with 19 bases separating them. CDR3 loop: CASSAWRQGIEAFF. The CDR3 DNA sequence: TGTGCCAGCAGCGCTTGGCGGCAGGGGATCGAAGCTTTCTTT.

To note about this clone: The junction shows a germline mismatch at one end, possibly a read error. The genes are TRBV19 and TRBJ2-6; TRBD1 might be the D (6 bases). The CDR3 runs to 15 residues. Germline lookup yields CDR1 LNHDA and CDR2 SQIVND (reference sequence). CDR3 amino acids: CASKVGEVGGNVLTF. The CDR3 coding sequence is TGTGCCAGTAAGGTCGGAGAGGTAGGGGGCAACGTCCTGACTTTC.

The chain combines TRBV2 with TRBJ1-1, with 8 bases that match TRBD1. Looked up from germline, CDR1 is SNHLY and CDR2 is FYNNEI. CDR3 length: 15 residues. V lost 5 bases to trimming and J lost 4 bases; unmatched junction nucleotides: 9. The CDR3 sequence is CASSPHDTGGTEAFF. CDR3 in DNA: TGTGCCAGCAGTCCCCACGACACAGGGGGCACTGAAGCTTTCTTT.

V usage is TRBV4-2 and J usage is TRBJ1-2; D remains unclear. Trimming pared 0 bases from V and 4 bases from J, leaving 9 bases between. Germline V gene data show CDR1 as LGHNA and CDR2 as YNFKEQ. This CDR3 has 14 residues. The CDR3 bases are TGTGCCAGCAGCCAAGATACAGAGGGCTATGGCTACACCTTC. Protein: CASSQDTEGYGYTF.

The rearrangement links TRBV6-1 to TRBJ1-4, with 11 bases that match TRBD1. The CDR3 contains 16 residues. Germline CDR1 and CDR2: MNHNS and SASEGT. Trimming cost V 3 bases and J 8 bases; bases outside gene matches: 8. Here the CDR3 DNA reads TGTGCCAGCAGTGACCTCGGACAGGGGGCCAACGAAAAACTGTTTTTT. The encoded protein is CASSDLGQGANEKLFF.

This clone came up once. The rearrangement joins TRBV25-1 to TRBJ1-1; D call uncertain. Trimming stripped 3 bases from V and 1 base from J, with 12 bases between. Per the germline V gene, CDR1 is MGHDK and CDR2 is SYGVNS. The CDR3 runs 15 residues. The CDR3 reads CASSDPHGKNTEAFF. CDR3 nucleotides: TGTGCCAGCAGTGACCCCCACGGGAAGAACACTGAAGCTTTCTTT.